This T cell receptor beta chain came from a study of blood T cells in healthy people across ages (dated by TCRdb to about 2015). As for the study more broadly: Template switching captured roughly one uniquely barcoded TCR beta cDNA molecule per two T cells in model experiments. To track age-related changes in TCR beta repertoire diversity, the study relied on deep sequencing normalized with unique cDNA molecular identifiers. The donors were split into four age groups: young (average 16 years), middle-aged (roughly 39), aged (more than 55) and long-lived (under 90). Using the same blood draw, the study looked at two additional independent replicas of 1 million unique cDNA reads for two donors, one aged 18 to 29 and the other aged 80 or older.

To prepare the library, 5' RACE was applied. Sequencing was performed on an Illumina HiSeq 2500. A second PCR of about 6 to 11 cycles was performed with a sample-barcoded 5' primer and a J-beta primer mix. Each TCR beta cDNA molecule received a unique molecular identifier from a template-switch 5' adaptor carrying 12 random nucleotides. At least 2.5 million CDR3-containing paired-end reads were obtained from each sample. First-strand cDNA was synthesized from all RNA with the Mint cDNA synthesis kit, primed by a TRBC-specific oligonucleotide. Following uracil-DNA glycosylase treatment, a first 18-cycle PCR with universal primers M1SS and BC2_uni_R was performed on all cDNA. Per the authors' processing: Each sample was normalized by randomly selecting 1 million high-quality reads, each carrying a distinct molecular identifier. Instead of being binned into consensus sequences, reads that shared molecular identifiers were thrown out. MiTCR, with a Q25 quality threshold and the strictest error-elimination algorithm, was used for CDR3 identification, clonotype clustering and error correction. Lower-bound total TCR beta diversity was estimated with a nonparametric unseen species model using Euler transformation. TCRdb trimmed the raw reads at Q25, called clones with MiXCR and kept productive beta chains. Rows with a matching CDR3 protein are joined into one entry that keeps the most common DNA and genes. The V and J calls reflect TCRdb's pipeline rather than the authors' work. The sample table shows some 890,000 distinct CDR3 sequences, and under 35% are seen once. The ten most abundant clones make up 10% to 13% of the sample.

Points the paper makes about the study in general: Total diversity estimates from one million sequenced T cells were considered lower bounds and underestimates. As age increased, observed TCR beta diversity per million T cells dropped in a roughly linear way, and a significant reduction was already evident by age 40. A strong correlation was found between observed TCR beta diversity and the percentage of naive T cells measured by flow cytometry. Compared with the aged group, the long-lived group had more naive CD4+ T cells, fewer expanded clones and increased TCR diversity, suggesting age selection. Conclusive comparison of naive and antigen-experienced compartments was prevented by the profiling of bulk unsorted PBMCs. The CMV infection status of donors was not known, potentially confounding age-related changes in expanded clonotypes.

Relative to germline, V is 2 bases shorter and J is 7 bases shorter, with 14 bases between their ends. From the cysteine up to the phenylalanine, the CDR3 has a length of 14 residues. Here the CDR3 DNA is all that survives: 42 bases in frame from base 1. According to the germline V gene, CDR1 reads ENHRY and CDR2 reads SYGVKD. The donors were around 39 Caucasian individuals from Russia, aged roughly 6 to 100 years, who were systemically healthy. Ten milliliters of peripheral blood were drawn from each donor into EDTA-treated Vacutainer tubes. PBMCs were isolated by Ficoll-Paque density-gradient centrifugation, with at least 7 million obtained per sample. Total RNA was extracted from PBMCs with Trizol reagent, with at least 6 micrograms obtained per sample. For every donor, an aliquot of PBMCs went through flow cytometry to measure the percentages of naive CD45RAhigh/CD27high T cells. At least ten counts were recorded for this clonotype. Which antigen it targets is not known. The record has no base qualities; no much larger clone is one base away.

These data were likewise used in another study, on T cells of mothers and their children. As the second publication notes: Donors were nine systemically healthy Caucasian individuals: three mothers and their six children. cDNA synthesis used all of the extracted RNA, with around 1.6 ug of RNA in each 15 ul reaction. In the second PCR, the M1S primer introduced both the sample barcodes and 2-4 random nucleotides. Over 8.5 million TCR beta CDR3 reads were obtained for each mother, and 2.5 million to 3.5 million reads were obtained for each child. TCR recombination output is similarly shaped by thymic selection in related and unrelated pairs, with a minor effect exerted by inherited differences. Normalized repertoire overlap in related mother-child pairs was always slightly higher than in unrelated mother-child pairs, but the difference was never significant. Persistent microchimeric T cell clones were not detected, at a sensitivity of around 95 clones per million clonotypes. In the study, deep NGS was used to compare the TCR beta repertoires of mothers and children, and features distinguishing related mother-child pairs from unrelated individuals were sought. The mean age was around 42 +/- 4 years for the mothers and about 12 +/- 4 years for the children. Libraries were sequenced on Illumina HiSeq 2000 with 100+100 nt paired-end reads after adapter ligation with NEBNext reagents. Mother and child libraries were prepared a month apart and sequenced in separate runs to prevent cross-contamination. For each donor, between about 450,000 and 2,300,000 distinct TCR beta clonotypes were identified. Naive TCR beta clonotypes were estimated from low-frequency clonotypes matched to each donor's FACS-determined naive share, without sorting.

This sequence was found in a woman in her thirties or forties in good health. What was sequenced was blood. The rearrangement joined TRBV10-3 to TRBJ2-5; the D gene cannot be resolved reliably. The CDR3 region: CAISEGRTSWTQYF. The DNA reads TGTGCCATCAGTGAGGGCAGGACGTCGTGGACCCAGTACTTC.